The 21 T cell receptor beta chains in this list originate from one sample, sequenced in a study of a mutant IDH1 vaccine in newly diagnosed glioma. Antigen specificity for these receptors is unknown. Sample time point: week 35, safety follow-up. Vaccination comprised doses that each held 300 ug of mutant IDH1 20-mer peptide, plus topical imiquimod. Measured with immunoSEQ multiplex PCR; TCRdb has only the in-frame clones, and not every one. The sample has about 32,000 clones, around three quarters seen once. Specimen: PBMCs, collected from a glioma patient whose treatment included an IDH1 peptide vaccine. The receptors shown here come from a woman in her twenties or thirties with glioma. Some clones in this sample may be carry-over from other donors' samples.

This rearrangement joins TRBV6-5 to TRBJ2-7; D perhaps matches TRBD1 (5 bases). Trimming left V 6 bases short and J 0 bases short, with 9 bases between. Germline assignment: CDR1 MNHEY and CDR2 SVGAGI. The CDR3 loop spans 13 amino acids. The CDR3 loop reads CASSYRSSYEQYF. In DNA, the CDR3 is TGTGCCAGCAGCTACAGGTCCTCCTACGAGCAGTACTTC.

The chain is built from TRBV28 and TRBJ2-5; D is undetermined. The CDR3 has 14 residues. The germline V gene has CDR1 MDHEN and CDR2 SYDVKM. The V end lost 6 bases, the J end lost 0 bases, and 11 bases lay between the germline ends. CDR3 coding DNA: TGTGCCAGCAGGGATTTAACGGACCAAGAGACCCAGTACTTC. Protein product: CASRDLTDQETQYF. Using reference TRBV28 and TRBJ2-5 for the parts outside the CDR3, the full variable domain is DVKVTQSSRYLVKRTGEKVFLECVQDMDHENMFWYRQDPGLGLRLIYFSYDVKMKEKGDIPEGYSVSREKKERFSLILESASTNQTSMYLCASRDLTDQETQYFGPGTRLLVL.

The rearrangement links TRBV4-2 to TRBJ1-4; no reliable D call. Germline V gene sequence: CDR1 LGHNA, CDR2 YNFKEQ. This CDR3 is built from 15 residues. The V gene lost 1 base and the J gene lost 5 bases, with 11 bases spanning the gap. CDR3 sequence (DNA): TGTGCCAGCAGCCAAGTCCCAGAAATAAATGAAAAACTGTTTTTT. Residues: CASSQVPEINEKLFF.

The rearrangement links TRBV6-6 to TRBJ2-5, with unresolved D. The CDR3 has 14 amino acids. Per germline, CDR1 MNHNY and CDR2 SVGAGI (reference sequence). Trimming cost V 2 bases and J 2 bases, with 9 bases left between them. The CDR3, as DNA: TGTGCCAGCAGTTACCCTCCAAGGCAAGAGACCCAGTACTTC. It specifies CASSYPPRQETQYF.

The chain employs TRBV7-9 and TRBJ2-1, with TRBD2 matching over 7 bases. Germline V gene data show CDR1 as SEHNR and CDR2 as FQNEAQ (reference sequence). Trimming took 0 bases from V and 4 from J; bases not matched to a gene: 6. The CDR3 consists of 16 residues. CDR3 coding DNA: TGTGCCAGCAGCTTAGCCCTAGCGGAACTGTACAATGAGCAGTTCTTC. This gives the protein CASSLALAELYNEQFF.

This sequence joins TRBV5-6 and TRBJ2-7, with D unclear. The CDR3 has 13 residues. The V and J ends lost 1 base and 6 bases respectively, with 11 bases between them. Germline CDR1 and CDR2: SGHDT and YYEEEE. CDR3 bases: TGTGCCAGCAGCTTGACGGCTTCGTCCGAGCAGTACTTC. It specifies CASSLTASSEQYF. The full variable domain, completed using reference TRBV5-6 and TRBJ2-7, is DAGVTQSPTHLIKTRGQQVTLRCSPKSGHDTVSWYQQALGQGPQFIFQYYEEEERQRGNFPDRFSGHQFPNYSSELNVNALLLGDSALYLCASSLTASSEQYFGPGTRLTVT.

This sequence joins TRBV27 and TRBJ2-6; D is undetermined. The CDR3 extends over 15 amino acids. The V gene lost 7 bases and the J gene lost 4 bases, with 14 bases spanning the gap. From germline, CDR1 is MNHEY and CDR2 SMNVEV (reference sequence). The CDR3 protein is CASKIEPSGANVLTF. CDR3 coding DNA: TGTGCCAGCAAGATAGAACCTTCAGGGGCCAACGTCCTGACTTTC.

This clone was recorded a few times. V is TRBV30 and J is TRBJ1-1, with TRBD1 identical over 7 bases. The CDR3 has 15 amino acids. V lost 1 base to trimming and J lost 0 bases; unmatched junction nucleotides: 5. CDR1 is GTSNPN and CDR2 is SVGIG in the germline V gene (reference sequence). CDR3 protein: CAWSAAGQLNTEAFF. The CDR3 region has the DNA TGTGCCTGGAGTGCCGCGGGACAGCTGAACACTGAAGCTTTCTTT.

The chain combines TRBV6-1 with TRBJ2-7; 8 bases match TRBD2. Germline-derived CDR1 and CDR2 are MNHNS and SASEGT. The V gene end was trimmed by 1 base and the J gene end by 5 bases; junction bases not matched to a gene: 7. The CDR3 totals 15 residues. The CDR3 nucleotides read TGTGCCAGCAGTGAAGAGGTAGCGGGATGGGACGAGCAGTACTTC. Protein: CASSEEVAGWDEQYF.

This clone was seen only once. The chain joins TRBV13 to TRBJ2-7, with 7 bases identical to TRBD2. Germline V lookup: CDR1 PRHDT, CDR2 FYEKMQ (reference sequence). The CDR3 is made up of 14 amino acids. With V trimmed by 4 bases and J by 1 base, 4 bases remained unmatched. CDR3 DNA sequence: TGTGCCAGCAGCTCGGGGCGGGGGTCCTACGAGCAGTACTTC. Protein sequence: CASSSGRGSYEQYF.

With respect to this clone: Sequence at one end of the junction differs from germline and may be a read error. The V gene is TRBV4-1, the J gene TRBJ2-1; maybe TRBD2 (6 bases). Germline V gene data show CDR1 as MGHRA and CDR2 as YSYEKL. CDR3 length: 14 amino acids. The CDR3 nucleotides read TGCGCCGGCAGCCATAGCGGAGGGAACAATGAGCAGTTCTTC. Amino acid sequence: CAGSHSGGNNEQFF.

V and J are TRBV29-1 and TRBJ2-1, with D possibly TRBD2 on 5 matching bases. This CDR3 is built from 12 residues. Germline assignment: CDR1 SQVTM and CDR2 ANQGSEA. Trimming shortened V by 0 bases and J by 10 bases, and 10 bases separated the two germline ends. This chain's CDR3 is CSVEDGGGEQFF. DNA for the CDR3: TGCAGCGTTGAAGACGGCGGCGGGGAGCAGTTCTTC.

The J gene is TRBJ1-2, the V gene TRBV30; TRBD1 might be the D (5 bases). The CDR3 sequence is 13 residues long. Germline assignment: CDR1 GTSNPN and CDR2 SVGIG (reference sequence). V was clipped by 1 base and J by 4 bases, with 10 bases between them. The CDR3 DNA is TGTGCCTGGAGTGGGCCAGGGTCCTATGGCTACACCTTC. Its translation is CAWSGPGSYGYTF.

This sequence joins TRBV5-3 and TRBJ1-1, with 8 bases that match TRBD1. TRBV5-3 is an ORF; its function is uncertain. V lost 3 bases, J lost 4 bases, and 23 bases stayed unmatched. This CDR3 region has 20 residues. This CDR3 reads CARSYRMTGPGQALSTEAFF. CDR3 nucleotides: TGTGCCAGAAGCTACAGGATGACCGGACCGGGACAGGCCTTGAGCACTGAAGCTTTCTTT.

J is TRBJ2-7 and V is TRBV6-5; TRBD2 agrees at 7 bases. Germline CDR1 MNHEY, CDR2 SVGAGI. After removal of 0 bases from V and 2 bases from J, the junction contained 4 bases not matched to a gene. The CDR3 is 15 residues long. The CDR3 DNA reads TGTGCCAGCAGTTACTCGGGAGGGGAGGCCTACGAGCAGTACTTC. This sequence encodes CASSYSGGEAYEQYF.

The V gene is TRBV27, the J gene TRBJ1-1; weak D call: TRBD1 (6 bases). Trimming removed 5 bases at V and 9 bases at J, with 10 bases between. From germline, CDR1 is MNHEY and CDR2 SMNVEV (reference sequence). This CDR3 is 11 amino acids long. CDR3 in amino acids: CASSHDRKAFF. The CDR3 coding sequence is TGTGCCAGCAGTCATGACAGGAAAGCTTTCTTT.

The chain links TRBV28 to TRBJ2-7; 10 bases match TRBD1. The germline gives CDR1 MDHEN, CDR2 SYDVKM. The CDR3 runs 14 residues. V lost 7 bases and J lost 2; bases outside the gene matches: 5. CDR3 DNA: TGTGCCAGCACCCCGGGACAGGGGACCTACGAGCAGTACTTC. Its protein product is CASTPGQGTYEQYF.

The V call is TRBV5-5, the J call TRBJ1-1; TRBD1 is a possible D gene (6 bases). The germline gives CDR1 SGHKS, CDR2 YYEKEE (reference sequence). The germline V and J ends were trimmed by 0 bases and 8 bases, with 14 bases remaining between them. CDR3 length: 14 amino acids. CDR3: CASSLAVTGTEAFF. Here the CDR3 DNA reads TGTGCCAGCAGCTTGGCAGTGACAGGCACCGAAGCTTTCTTT. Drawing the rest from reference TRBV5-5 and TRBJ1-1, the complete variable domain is DAGVTQSPTHLIKTRGQQVTLRCSPISGHKSVSWYQQVLGQGPQFIFQYYEKEERGRGNFPDRFSARQFPNYSSELNVNALLLGDSALYLCASSLAVTGTEAFFGQGTRLTVV.

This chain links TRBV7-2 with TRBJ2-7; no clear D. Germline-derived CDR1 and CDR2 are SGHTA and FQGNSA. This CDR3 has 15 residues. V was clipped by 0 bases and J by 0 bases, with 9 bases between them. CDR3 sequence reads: CASSLAGLASYEQYF. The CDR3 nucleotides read TGTGCCAGCAGCTTAGCAGGGTTAGCCTCCTACGAGCAGTACTTC.

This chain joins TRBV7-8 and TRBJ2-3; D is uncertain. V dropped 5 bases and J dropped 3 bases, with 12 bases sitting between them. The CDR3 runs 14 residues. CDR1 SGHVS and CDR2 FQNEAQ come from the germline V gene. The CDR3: CASSPQLETDTQYF. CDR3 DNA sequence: TGTGCCAGCAGCCCCCAGCTAGAGACAGATACGCAGTATTTT.

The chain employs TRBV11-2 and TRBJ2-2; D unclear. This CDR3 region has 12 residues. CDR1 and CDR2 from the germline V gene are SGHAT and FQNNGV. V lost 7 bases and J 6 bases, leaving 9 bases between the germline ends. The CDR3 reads CASNQWAGELFF. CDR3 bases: TGTGCCAGCAACCAATGGGCCGGGGAGCTGTTTTTT.